This entry is about one T cell receptor (beta chain). The data were taken from a study of CD8+ T cells in alopecia areata. Trimming took off 5 bases at V and 7 bases at J, with 20 bases between the two ends. The CDR3 extends over 15 amino acids. Germline CDR1 reads KGHSH; CDR2 reads LQKENI. As to treatment: oral pan-JAK inhibitor, 5-10 mg twice daily. cDNA serving as the sequencing template came from extracted, reverse transcribed RNA. Sequencing was performed with immunoSEQ multiplex PCR; in TCRdb, only in-frame clones are kept and a portion is missing. The sample shows some 170,000 clones, 53% of them seen only once.

The clonotype was recovered from a human donor with alopecia areata. The specimen was CD8+ T cells sorted from blood, collected at week 24, from a patient treated with tofacitinib. This chain joins TRBV18 and TRBJ1-1, with a possible D match to TRBD1 (6 bases). The CDR3 protein is CASSSTYRVLDEAFF. CDR3 DNA sequence: TGTGCCAGCTCATCAACTTACAGGGTTCTGGATGAAGCTTTCTTT.